Presented here are 29 T cell receptor beta chains from one specimen sequenced in a study of OX40 agonist ivuxolimab in advanced cancers. Clones were sequenced by immunoSEQ multiplex PCR, and TCRdb holds only the in-frame ones, with some missing. The sample records over 45,000 clones, around 86% being singletons. This specimen was CD4+ or CD8+ T cells sorted from blood, taken in a trial of the OX40 agonist ivuxolimab. These receptor sequences come from an adult with an advanced solid tumor such as melanoma, head and neck, liver or kidney cancer.

The chain carries TRBV27 and TRBJ1-2; 11 nucleotides align to TRBD1. CDR1 and CDR2 (germline): MNHEY, SMNVEV (reference sequence). The CDR3 length is 15 residues. J gave up 4 bases and V 4 bases, and 5 bases lay outside the gene matches. The CDR3 is CASSWSGTGGYGYTF. CDR3 DNA: TGTGCCAGCAGTTGGTCCGGGACAGGGGGCTATGGCTACACCTTC.

CDR3 sequence (DNA): TGTGCCAGCAGTGCCCGTGGGGGGGGGTTGGATACGCAGTATTTT. Encoded protein: CASSARGGGLDTQYF. This sequence joins TRBV2 and TRBJ2-3; 7 bases are shared with TRBD2. V trimming: 4 bases; J trimming: 6 bases; junction bases outside the gene matches: 10. Germline V gene data show CDR1 as SNHLY and CDR2 as FYNNEI. This CDR3 has 15 amino acids.

The chain has TRBV6-1 and TRBJ1-2; D not certain. The V end was cut by 6 bases, the J end by 0 bases, with 14 bases between. Germline-derived CDR1 and CDR2 are MNHNS and SASEGT. This CDR3 contains 15 residues. CDR3 in amino acids: CASREPGGANYGYTF. The CDR3, as DNA: TGTGCCAGCAGAGAACCAGGCGGGGCTAACTATGGCTACACCTTC.

The CDR3 sequence is CASSSGLAGPYEQYF. CDR3 nucleotide sequence: TGTGCCAGCAGCTCGGGACTAGCGGGACCCTACGAGCAGTACTTC. This chain uses TRBV5-5 with TRBJ2-7; 13 bases fit TRBD2. V lost 3 bases to trimming and J lost 2 bases; unmatched junction nucleotides: 2. Germline V gives CDR1 SGHKS, CDR2 YYEKEE (reference sequence). There are 15 residues in the CDR3. Using reference TRBV5-5 and TRBJ2-7 for the parts outside the CDR3, the full variable domain is DAGVTQSPTHLIKTRGQQVTLRCSPISGHKSVSWYQQVLGQGPQFIFQYYEKEERGRGNFPDRFSARQFPNYSSELNVNALLLGDSALYLCASSSGLAGPYEQYFGPGTRLTVT.

The chain is built from TRBV7-3 and TRBJ1-1, with 9 nucleotides matching TRBD1. The CDR3 has 15 residues. V lost 5 bases and J lost 5; bases outside the gene matches: 9. Germline lookup yields CDR1 SGHTA and CDR2 FQGTGA. The CDR3 region has the DNA TGTGCCAGCAGCCACTCGGGACAGGGACAGACTGAAGCTTTCTTT. Translation: CASSHSGQGQTEAFF.

The chain employs TRBV5-1 and TRBJ2-3, with no clear D. Germline loops: CDR1 SGHRS, CDR2 YFSETQ. The CDR3 is 14 amino acids. Trimming cost V 0 bases and J 2 bases, with 7 bases left between them. CDR3 sequence reads: CASSLGSYTDTQYF. The CDR3 DNA reads TGCGCCAGCAGCTTGGGCAGTTACACAGATACGCAGTATTTT.

This clone has only one observation. This chain uses TRBV30 with TRBJ1-1, with a weak D call TRBD1 (6 bases). The CDR3 has 17 residues. Germline values: CDR1 GTSNPN, CDR2 SVGIG (reference sequence). V was clipped by 1 base and J by 10 bases, with 28 bases between them. The CDR3, as DNA: TGTGCCTGGAGTGAAACAGAGGGACACCTATCCTCGAGAGGAGCTTTCTTT. Its translation: CAWSETEGHLSSRGAFF. The entire variable domain, with the rest obtained from reference TRBV30 and TRBJ1-1, is as follows: SQTIHQWPATLVQPVGSPLSLECTVEGTSNPNLYWYRQAAGRGLQLLFYSVGIGQISSEVPQNLSASRPQDRQFILSSKKLLLSDSGFYLCAWSETEGHLSSRGAFFGQGTRLTVV.

The chain links TRBV5-1 to TRBJ2-5; D is unclear. Germline loops: CDR1 SGHRS, CDR2 YFSETQ. The CDR3 has 12 amino acids. V lost 4 bases and J lost 5, with 9 bases in between. The CDR3 here is CASSASRETQYF. The CDR3 DNA is TGCGCCAGCAGCGCGAGCCGGGAGACCCAGTACTTC.

This chain links TRBV2 with TRBJ2-5; 8 nucleotides agree with TRBD2. This CDR3 comprises 14 residues. CDR1 SNHLY and CDR2 FYNNEI come from the germline V gene. The trim removed 9 bases at V and 2 bases at J, leaving 8 bases unmatched. The CDR3 is CARGGTSAQETQYF. The CDR3 nucleotides are TGTGCCAGGGGGGGGACTAGTGCACAAGAGACCCAGTACTTC.

The chain recombines TRBV6-1 with TRBJ2-5; 10 bases fit TRBD1. V dropped 6 bases and J dropped 4; count of bases not matched to a gene: 8. The CDR3 length is 15 residues. Germline assignment: CDR1 MNHNS and CDR2 SASEGT. CDR3 coding DNA: TGTGCCAGCAGCGGACAGGGGGGCCCCGGAGAGACCCAGTACTTC. It yields the protein CASSGQGGPGETQYF.

The chain uses TRBV7-9 and TRBJ2-5; TRBD2 is a possible D gene (6 bases). CDR1 SEHNR and CDR2 FQNEAQ come from the germline V gene (reference sequence). V lost 4 bases and J lost 1, with 7 bases in between. This CDR3 is built from 13 residues. CDR3 nucleotide sequence: TGTGCCAGCAGCTCGGGACTCCAAGAGACCCAGTACTTC. Protein: CASSSGLQETQYF.

The chain is built from TRBV7-9 and TRBJ2-5; 8 positions agree with TRBD1. The germline gives CDR1 SEHNR, CDR2 FQNEAQ (reference sequence). This CDR3 is 14 amino acids long. V gave up 5 bases and J gave up 4 bases; unmatched junction bases: 6. The CDR3 loop reads CASSGRGRRETQYF. The CDR3 DNA sequence: TGTGCCAGCAGCGGCAGGGGGCGCCGAGAGACCCAGTACTTC.

This chain links TRBV6-5 with TRBJ1-1; no reliable D call. The CDR3 runs 14 residues. Germline CDR1 reads MNHEY; CDR2 reads SVGAGI. The V gene lost 2 bases and the J gene lost 6 bases, with 13 bases spanning the gap. For the CDR3, the DNA is TGTGCCAGCAGTTACGCAGGCAGGACGGCTGAAGCTTTCTTT. Protein: CASSYAGRTAEAFF.

The V call is TRBV18, the J call TRBJ2-1, with 7 positions matching TRBD1. CDR3 length: 16 amino acids. V was clipped by 3 bases and J by 8 bases; unmatched bases: 13. Germline lookup yields CDR1 KGHSH and CDR2 LQKENI. The CDR3 is CASSPAEGARTYEQFF. The DNA for the CDR3 is TGTGCCAGCTCACCGGCCGAGGGGGCGCGGACGTATGAGCAGTTCTTC.

This chain uses TRBV27 with TRBJ2-1, with a possible D match to TRBD1 (7 bases). Germline loops: CDR1 MNHEY, CDR2 SMNVEV (reference sequence). Deletions cut 2 bases from V and 4 bases from J, with 9 bases between. The length of the CDR3 is 14 residues. The CDR3 bases are TGTGCCAGCAGTTTAGCGGGACAGTACAATGAGCAGTTCTTC. It translates to CASSLAGQYNEQFF.

The J gene is TRBJ2-1, the V gene TRBV28; TRBD2 matches at 8 bases. V lost 5 bases to trimming and J lost 0 bases; unmatched junction nucleotides: 9. The germline gives CDR1 MDHEN, CDR2 SYDVKM. The CDR3 has 17 residues. The CDR3 protein is CASSALAGYSSYNEQFF. As DNA, the CDR3 is TGTGCCAGCAGTGCCCTAGCGGGTTACAGCTCCTACAATGAGCAGTTCTTC. Variable domain in full (rest from reference TRBV28 and TRBJ2-1): DVKVTQSSRYLVKRTGEKVFLECVQDMDHENMFWYRQDPGLGLRLIYFSYDVKMKEKGDIPEGYSVSREKKERFSLILESASTNQTSMYLCASSALAGYSSYNEQFFGPGTRLTVL.

This clone was found once. CDR3 residues: CASSLAGRGLHEQFF. The CDR3 nucleotides read TGTGCCAGCAGCTTGGCCGGGAGAGGGCTTCATGAGCAGTTCTTC. This chain connects TRBV5-4 to TRBJ2-1, with a weak D call TRBD2 (6 bases). The CDR3 loop spans 15 amino acids. CDR1 is SGHNT, CDR2 YYREEE, per germline (reference sequence). V lost 0 bases and J 8 bases, leaving 15 bases between the germline ends. The whole variable domain, filled in from reference TRBV5-4 and TRBJ2-1, reads ETGVTQSPTHLIKTRGQQVTLRCSSQSGHNTVSWYQQALGQGPQFIFQYYREEENGRGNFPPRFSGLQFPNYSSELNVNALELDDSALYLCASSLAGRGLHEQFFGPGTRLTVL.

The chain couples TRBV7-2 to TRBJ2-1; 8 bases are shared with TRBD1. The CDR3 loop spans 15 amino acids. The germline V gene has CDR1 SGHTA and CDR2 FQGNSA. V was pared by 4 bases and J by 2 bases, with 4 bases of the junction left unmatched. CDR3 DNA: TGTGCCAGCAGCTCCCGGACAGGGACCTACAATGAGCAGTTCTTC. Its translation is CASSSRTGTYNEQFF.

This chain uses TRBV28 with TRBJ2-1, with D unresolved. The CDR3 totals 16 residues. Germline V CDR1 and CDR2: MDHEN, SYDVKM. Trimming took off 4 bases at V and 2 bases at J, with 15 bases between the two ends. Here the CDR3 DNA reads TGTGCCAGCAGTTCAGACGGGTCGTTTCCCTACAATGAGCAGTTCTTC. Translated, it gives CASSSDGSFPYNEQFF.

This chain connects TRBV6-5 to TRBJ2-2; perhaps TRBD1 as D (6 bases). The length of the CDR3 is 14 residues. Per the germline V gene, CDR1 is MNHEY and CDR2 is SVGAGI. Trimming shortened V by 0 bases and J by 7 bases, and 9 bases separated the two germline ends. Here the CDR3 reads CASSYSTGNGELFF. CDR3 nucleotide sequence: TGTGCCAGCAGTTACTCAACAGGGAACGGGGAGCTGTTTTTT.

This clone was picked up one time. This chain joins TRBV7-3 and TRBJ1-2; 7 bases are a match to TRBD1. The CDR3 covers 14 residues. The J segment lost 7 bases and the V segment lost 5 bases, leaving 10 bases of the junction unmatched. CDR1 is SGHTA, CDR2 FQGTGA, per germline. As DNA, the CDR3 is TGTGCCAGCAGCCCCTTGAGGGGGCAGATTGGCTACACCTTC. This codes for CASSPLRGQIGYTF.

The gene calls are TRBV4-1 and TRBJ2-7, with D hard to call. The CDR3 has 14 residues. Germline lookup yields CDR1 MGHRA and CDR2 YSYEKL. Trimming stripped 4 bases from V and 2 bases from J, with 12 bases between. The CDR3 sequence is CASSPPRAPYEQYF. DNA for the CDR3: TGCGCCAGCAGCCCCCCCCGGGCGCCCTACGAGCAGTACTTC.

This chain connects TRBV20-1 to TRBJ2-5; maybe TRBD2 (6 bases). CDR1 is DFQATT and CDR2 is SNEGSKA in the germline V gene (reference sequence). This CDR3 is built from 10 residues. V shed 5 bases and J shed 5 bases, with 6 bases lying between them. Written as DNA, the CDR3 is TGCAGTGCTGGAGGGGAGACCCAGTACTTC. This encodes CSAGGETQYF.

The chain combines TRBV27 with TRBJ2-7; weak D call: TRBD2 (6 bases). The V end was cut by 6 bases, the J end by 2 bases, with 14 bases between. CDR1 is MNHEY, CDR2 SMNVEV, per germline (reference sequence). The CDR3 has 14 amino acids. The CDR3 reads CASRAPGLAYEQYF. The CDR3 nucleotides are TGTGCCAGCAGGGCTCCGGGACTTGCCTACGAGCAGTACTTC.

The chain recombines TRBV7-8 with TRBJ2-1, with 9 positions matching TRBD1. Germline V gene data show CDR1 as SGHVS and CDR2 as FQNEAQ. V dropped 2 bases and J dropped 5; count of bases not matched to a gene: 4. The CDR3 extends over 15 amino acids. The CDR3 DNA reads as TGTGCCAGCAGCTTATGGACAGGGGAAGACAATGAGCAGTTCTTC. This gives the protein CASSLWTGEDNEQFF.

The chain recombines TRBV2 with TRBJ2-2; 7 bases fit TRBD1. Germline loops: CDR1 SNHLY, CDR2 FYNNEI. After removal of 2 bases from V and 4 bases from J, the junction contained 4 bases not matched to a gene. This CDR3 spans 15 amino acids. This CDR3 is CASSERAGGTGELFF. The CDR3, as DNA: TGTGCCAGCAGTGAAAGGGCAGGGGGCACCGGGGAGCTGTTTTTT.

The J gene is TRBJ2-1, the V gene TRBV18; D is possibly TRBD1 (5 bases). This CDR3 contains 15 residues. Between the trimmed V and J ends, which lost 0 bases and 3 bases, there was a span of 9 bases. Germline CDR1 and CDR2: KGHSH and LQKENI. CDR3 coding DNA: TGTGCCAGCTCACCACCGGTCCAGGGCTACAATGAGCAGTTCTTC. Translation: CASSPPVQGYNEQFF.

The chain carries TRBV7-6 and TRBJ2-7, with D perhaps matching TRBD1 (5 bases). This CDR3 spans 12 amino acids. V shed 2 bases and J shed 5 bases, with 7 bases lying between them. Germline assignment: CDR1 SGHVS and CDR2 FNYEAQ. CDR3: CASSLKGDEQYF. CDR3 sequence (DNA): TGTGCCAGCAGCTTAAAAGGGGACGAGCAGTACTTC.

The V gene is TRBV11-2, the J gene TRBJ1-1; D remains ambiguous. The CDR3 length is 13 residues. CDR1 and CDR2 from the germline V gene are SGHAT and FQNNGV. Trimming cost V 5 bases and J 0 bases, with 7 bases left between them. CDR3 in amino acids: CASSRMMNTEAFF. The CDR3 DNA follows: TGTGCCAGCAGCCGAATGATGAACACTGAAGCTTTCTTT.